Below, one TCR beta chain is given with its context. The data stem from a study of cytomegalovirus exposure and HLA in healthy donors. The CDR3 covers 14 residues. Trimming removed 6 bases at V and 3 bases at J, with 11 bases between. Germline lookup yields CDR1 SNHLY and CDR2 FYNNEI. The PCR made use of 60 Vbeta and 13 Jbeta primers. This table comes from immunoSEQ multiplex PCR, and its TCRdb copy is limited to in-frame clones, with some not included. The sample records about 120,000 clones, roughly 72% being singletons. This receptor was taken from a man aged 40-55 years in good health and CMV-seropositive. The specimen sequenced was PBMCs. J is TRBJ1-4 and V is TRBV2; D is uncertain. CDR3 nucleotides: TGTGCCAGCAGGAGAGGGTCTGCTAATGAAAAACTGTTTTTT. Its translation is CASRRGSANEKLFF. The full variable domain, completed using reference TRBV2 and TRBJ1-4, is EPEVTQTPSHQVTQMGQEVILRCVPISNHLYFYWYRQILGQKVEFLVSFYNNEISEKSEIFDDQFSVERPDGSNFTLKIRSTKLEDSAMYFCASRRGSANEKLFFGSGTQLSVL.